These 5 T cell receptor beta chains share one sample of origin, sequenced in a study of T-cell memory formation after mild COVID-19. TCRdb ran MiXCR on the 5' RACE reads and lists one entry per CDR3 protein. The sample includes about 410,000 distinct CDR3 sequences, under 20% of them seen just once. The sample taken for sequencing was PBMCs or a T cell subset sorted from them (not recorded which). These receptors all come from a man younger than 30 who had mild COVID-19 (a few samples of this study predate the infection). Cell type and time point are not known.

This clonotype was recorded a few times. The chain carries TRBV11-3 and TRBJ2-5; D is tentatively TRBD1 or TRBD2 (5 bases each). Trimming removed 4 bases at V and 6 bases at J, with 12 bases between. The CDR3 sequence is 13 residues long. The germline V gene has CDR1 SGHNT and CDR2 YENEEA. CDR3 loop: CASSWGWGQTQYF. CDR3 sequence (DNA): TGTGCCAGCAGCTGGGGTTGGGGACAGACCCAGTACTTC. The variable domain in full, completed from reference TRBV11-3 and TRBJ2-5, reads EAGVVQSPRYKIIEKKQPVAFWCNPISGHNTLYWYLQNLGQGPELLIRYENEEAVDDSQLPKDRFSAERLKGVDSTLKIQPAELGDSAVYLCASSWGWGQTQYFGPGTRLLVL.

The V gene is TRBV11-1, the J gene TRBJ2-7; D tentatively reads TRBD1 or TRBD2 (5 bases each). There are 15 residues in the CDR3. V lost 2 bases, J lost 2 bases, and 13 bases lay in between. CDR1 and CDR2 from the germline V gene are SGHAT and FQDESV (reference sequence). The CDR3 spells CASSLRRDGAYEQYF. DNA of the CDR3: TGTGCCAGCAGCTTACGACGGGACGGCGCCTACGAGCAGTACTTC.

Regarding this clonotype: The junction differs from germline at one of its ends, possibly a read error. This chain connects TRBV6-5 to TRBJ1-2, with a tentative D call TRBD1 (6 bases). Per germline, CDR1 MNHEY and CDR2 SVGAGI. CDR3 length equals 13 residues. The CDR3 region has the DNA TGTGCCAGAAGTTTTGGGTCAGGGGCCTTCTACACCTTC. As protein: CARSFGSGAFYTF.

This clonotype was picked up many times. The J gene is TRBJ2-1, the V gene TRBV19, with 11 bases lining up with TRBD2. Germline loops: CDR1 LNHDA, CDR2 SQIVND (reference sequence). V gave up 5 bases and J gave up 6 bases; unmatched junction bases: 12. This CDR3 has 17 amino acids. CDR3 region: CASSPEPLAGGINEQFF. Written as DNA, the CDR3 is TGTGCCAGTAGTCCCGAACCCCTAGCGGGGGGCATCAATGAGCAGTTCTTC.

At least ten counts were recorded for this clonotype. The J gene is TRBJ1-5, the V gene TRBV20-1, with D maybe TRBD1 (6 bases). The CDR3 extends over 13 amino acids. V lost 6 bases to trimming and J lost 3 bases, with 12 bases between them. CDR1 is DFQATT and CDR2 is SNEGSKA in the germline V gene (reference sequence). The CDR3 sequence: CSARGQNNQPQHF. CDR3 bases: TGCAGTGCCCGGGGGCAGAACAATCAGCCCCAGCATTTT.